Below, 5 T cell receptor beta chains from the same sample are listed, as sequenced in a study of cytotoxic CD8 clonotypes in ibrutinib-treated CLL. The table came from immunoSEQ multiplex PCR; TCRdb's copy has only in-frame clones and leaves some out. The profile covers roughly 15,000 clones, with 64% appearing a single time and about 44% taken by the ten largest. The source material was PBMCs, sampled before ibrutinib treatment. These receptors came from a human donor with chronic lymphocytic leukemia.

The V gene is TRBV2, the J gene TRBJ1-4; 8 bases align to TRBD1. The CDR3 totals 16 residues. Germline CDR1 reads SNHLY; CDR2 reads FYNNEI. Trimming took 6 bases from V and 0 from J; bases not matched to a gene: 6. The CDR3 DNA reads as TGTGCCAGCAGGGACGACAGGGGATCAACTAATGAAAAACTGTTTTTT. Translating gives CASRDDRGSTNEKLFF.

This clone turned up a few times. The chain employs TRBV11-2 and TRBJ1-3; 7 bases are a match to TRBD1. The CDR3 sequence is 13 residues long. In germline, CDR1 is SGHAT, CDR2 FQNNGV. The V and J ends lost 9 bases and 0 bases, in that order; junction bases with no gene match: 2. The CDR3 coding sequence is TGTGCCAGTTGGGACAGCTCTGGAAACACCATATATTTT. This codes for CASWDSSGNTIYF.

V usage is TRBV5-4 and J usage is TRBJ2-7; D is undetermined. Trimming shortened V by 4 bases and J by 5 bases, and 16 bases separated the two germline ends. Germline CDR1 SGHNT, CDR2 YYREEE (reference sequence). The CDR3 contains 14 residues. The CDR3 nucleotides are TGTGCCAGCAGCCCAATGACAAGTGGTAACGAGCAGTACTTC. Protein product: CASSPMTSGNEQYF.

The J gene is TRBJ2-3, the V gene TRBV5-8; 9 bases line up with TRBD1. Per the germline V gene, CDR1 is SGHTS and CDR2 is YDEGEE. The CDR3 consists of 17 residues. The junction had 8 bases not matched to a gene; V was cut back by 3 bases and J by 0 bases. This CDR3 reads CASSSGAGTGSTDTQYF. The CDR3 coding sequence is TGTGCCAGCAGCTCGGGAGCCGGGACAGGGAGCACAGATACGCAGTATTTT.

The chain employs TRBV10-1 and TRBJ2-2; D call uncertain. CDR1 WNHNN and CDR2 SYGVQD come from the germline V gene (reference sequence). Trimming took 8 bases from V and 5 from J, leaving 18 bases between them. The CDR3 extends over 15 amino acids. The CDR3 coding sequence is TGCGCCAGCTCCAAATCCCCGCCGCCTACCGGGGAGCTGTTTTTT. Encoded protein: CASSKSPPPTGELFF.